This TCR beta chain was sequenced in a study of cytomegalovirus exposure and HLA in healthy donors. The PCR was carried out with 60 Vbeta primers and 13 Jbeta primers. The data were produced by immunoSEQ multiplex PCR, yet TCRdb's version contains in-frame clones alone and is incomplete. The data hold over 150,000 clones, with 77% observed a single time. The CDR3 length is 14 residues. Germline V gene sequence: CDR1 SGHTA, CDR2 FQGTGA. After removal of 5 bases from V and 6 bases from J, the junction contained 7 bases not matched to a gene. This TCR was sampled from a woman in her fifties or sixties in good health and CMV-seropositive. The source material was PBMCs. The chain links TRBV7-3 to TRBJ2-1, with 7 bases that match TRBD2. In DNA, the CDR3 is TGTGCCAGCAGCCAACTAGGACTAGGCAATGAGCAGTTCTTC. The encoded protein is CASSQLGLGNEQFF.